This T cell receptor (beta chain) emerged from a study of T cell responses to AZD1222 COVID-19 vaccine. As for the study in general: Second-dose groups at about 4 or about 12 weeks were pooled.

Data came from immunoSEQ multiplex PCR; TCRdb stores just in-frame clones and leaves some out. The sample has approximately 150,000 clones, about 90% seen once. The V and J ends lost 0 bases and 0 bases respectively, with 11 bases between them. The CDR3 runs 16 residues. The germline gives CDR1 MNHEY, CDR2 SVGAGI. This clonotype originated in an adult in good health. The genes are TRBV6-5 and TRBJ1-2; perhaps TRBD1 as D (5 bases). The sequencing used peripheral blood, collected on day 0 of AZD1222 vaccination. CDR3 DNA: TGTGCCAGCAGTTACTCACCACGAGGGGCTAACTATGGCTACACCTTC. This encodes CASSYSPRGANYGYTF.